A single sample gave rise to the 18 T cell receptor beta chains below, sequenced in a study of blood T cell repertoires in COVID-19. Profiling relied on immunoSEQ multiplex PCR, and the TCRdb table lists in-frame clones only, not all of them. This table holds over 300,000 clones, around four fifths found once. The sequenced material came from peripheral blood. The receptor source for this set is a woman between 45 and 60 years old with acute or convalescent COVID-19.

The chain couples TRBV27 to TRBJ1-1, with D possibly being TRBD1 (5 bases). Germline V gives CDR1 MNHEY, CDR2 SMNVEV (reference sequence). V was pared by 1 base and J by 2 bases, with 8 bases between. The CDR3 has 14 residues. The CDR3 DNA sequence: TGTGCCAGCAGTTTATGGGGGGACAACACTGAAGCTTTCTTT. Protein product: CASSLWGDNTEAFF.

The chain couples TRBV29-1 to TRBJ1-2; unclear D gene. With 6 bases removed from V and 2 bases from J, the gap between germline ends came to 10 bases. Per the germline V gene, CDR1 is SQVTM and CDR2 is ANQGSEA. This CDR3 is 12 amino acids long. In DNA form, the CDR3 reads TGCAGCGTGGAGGACGGAAACTATGGCTACACCTTC. Translating gives CSVEDGNYGYTF.

This sequence joins TRBV18 and TRBJ2-1; D gene ambiguous. Germline V CDR1 and CDR2: KGHSH, LQKENI. CDR3 size: 13 residues. Trimming cost V 6 bases and J 4 bases, with 10 bases left between them. The DNA for the CDR3 is TGTGCCAGCTCGCTAGGAATATACAATGAGCAGTTCTTC. Protein sequence: CASSLGIYNEQFF.

This chain joins TRBV19 and TRBJ1-2, with a weak D call TRBD1 (5 bases). The CDR3 totals 13 residues. V was pared by 5 bases and J by 4 bases, with 11 bases between. CDR1 LNHDA and CDR2 SQIVND come from the germline V gene (reference sequence). This chain's CDR3 is CASSETVTYGYTF. The DNA of the CDR3 is TGTGCCAGTAGTGAGACAGTCACCTATGGCTACACCTTC.

The chain recombines TRBV14 with TRBJ1-1; D is unclear. CDR1 is SGHDN and CDR2 is FVKESK in the germline V gene. The CDR3 has 13 residues. The V and J ends lost 7 bases and 1 base respectively, with 10 bases between them. CDR3: CASMAQANTEAFF. The CDR3 DNA reads TGTGCCAGCATGGCCCAGGCGAACACTGAAGCTTTCTTT.

This chain connects TRBV25-1 to TRBJ1-1; the D gene is possibly TRBD1 (5 bases). The germline gives CDR1 MGHDK, CDR2 SYGVNS. The germline V and J ends were trimmed by 1 base and 11 bases, with 14 bases remaining between them. The CDR3 has 13 residues. CDR3 in DNA: TGTGCCAGCAGTGAATGGGGCAACCGCTTGGCTTTCTTT. Translating it yields CASSEWGNRLAFF.

Here the CDR3 reads CASSYDRNTDTQYF. Here the CDR3 DNA reads TGTGCCAGCAGTTACGACAGAAACACAGATACGCAGTATTTT. The rearrangement joins TRBV6-5 to TRBJ2-3; D possibly corresponds to TRBD1 (5 bases). Germline lookup yields CDR1 MNHEY and CDR2 SVGAGI. The CDR3 contains 14 residues. The V end lost 2 bases, the J end lost 2 bases, and 8 bases lay between the germline ends.

The chain has TRBV11-2 and TRBJ2-1; 9 positions agree with TRBD2. From germline, CDR1 is SGHAT and CDR2 FQNNGV. This CDR3 region has 15 residues. Germline trimming cut 3 bases from V and 7 bases from J; bases unmatched to any gene: 7. As DNA, the CDR3 is TGTGCCAGCAGCTTGATAGGCCTAGCGGGGAATGAGCAGTTCTTC. Its translation is CASSLIGLAGNEQFF.

V gene TRBV3-1 (or the pseudogene TRBV3-2) combines with J gene TRBJ2-5; TRBD1 matches 8 bases. Per the germline V gene, CDR1 is LGHDT and CDR2 is YNNKEL (reference sequence). CDR3 length equals 12 residues. The CDR3 region has the DNA TGTGCTAGTGGACAGGGAGAAGAGACCCAGTACTTC. It codes for CASGQGEETQYF.

The chain joins TRBV5-4 to TRBJ1-5; maybe TRBD1 (6 bases). Looked up from germline, CDR1 is SGHNT and CDR2 is YYREEE (reference sequence). This CDR3 region has 16 residues. V was pared by 0 bases and J by 0 bases, with 10 bases between. CDR3 residues: CASSLGGQNSNQPQHF. The CDR3 DNA is TGTGCCAGCAGCTTGGGTGGACAGAATAGCAATCAGCCCCAGCATTTT.

This clone appeared once. The chain recombines TRBV3-1 (or the pseudogene TRBV3-2) with TRBJ1-4, with D possibly TRBD1 on 5 matching bases. The CDR3 is 14 residues long. Trimming removed 0 bases from V and 8 bases from J, with 10 bases in between. Germline CDR1 and CDR2: LGHDT and YNNKEL (reference sequence). CDR3 residues: CASSQDGGQEKLFF. CDR3 in DNA: TGTGCCAGCAGCCAAGACGGGGGTCAGGAAAAACTGTTTTTT.

The chain carries TRBV28 and TRBJ2-1; D not resolved. The CDR3 covers 16 residues. Per the germline V gene, CDR1 is MDHEN and CDR2 is SYDVKM. V was pared by 6 bases and J by 4 bases, with 19 bases between. CDR3 loop: CASSPPEMVLYNEQFF. In DNA, the CDR3 is TGTGCCAGCAGCCCCCCCGAGATGGTCTTGTACAATGAGCAGTTCTTC.

This clone was recorded a few times. The chain carries TRBV19 and TRBJ1-2; D is ambiguous. V lost 4 bases to trimming and J lost 3 bases, with 6 bases between them. The length of the CDR3 is 12 residues. Germline loops: CDR1 LNHDA, CDR2 SQIVND (reference sequence). As DNA, the CDR3 is TGTGCCAGTAGTAGGAGTCACTATGGCTACACCTTC. It yields the protein CASSRSHYGYTF.

The chain links TRBV10-1 to TRBJ2-2; perhaps TRBD1 as D (5 bases). V gave up 7 bases and J gave up 0 bases, with 6 bases separating them. This CDR3 is built from 13 residues. Germline-derived CDR1 and CDR2 are WNHNN and SYGVQD (reference sequence). The CDR3 DNA reads TGCGCCAGCAAAGGGGCGAACACCGGGGAGCTGTTTTTT. Protein: CASKGANTGELFF.

The chain couples TRBV30 to TRBJ1-1, with D possibly matching TRBD1 (5 bases). The CDR3 extends over 13 amino acids. Per the germline V gene, CDR1 is GTSNPN and CDR2 is SVGIG (reference sequence). V lost 1 base and J lost 4, with 10 bases in between. The CDR3 here is CAWSGNGGTEAFF. CDR3 coding DNA: TGTGCCTGGAGTGGGAACGGGGGCACTGAAGCTTTCTTT.

The chain recombines TRBV3-1 (or the pseudogene TRBV3-2) with TRBJ2-7, with TRBD2 matching 7 bases. The V and J ends lost 0 bases and 5 bases, in that order; junction bases with no gene match: 10. Germline CDR1 reads LGHDT; CDR2 reads YNNKEL (reference sequence). The CDR3 is 16 residues long. The CDR3 is CASSQDLGGSPHEQYF. CDR3 nucleotide sequence: TGTGCCAGCAGCCAAGATCTGGGCGGGAGTCCCCACGAGCAGTACTTC.

This clone has more than one count but fewer than ten. The chain links TRBV27 to TRBJ2-3, with 7 bases identical to TRBD2. V was pared by 5 bases and J by 0 bases, with 5 bases of the junction left unmatched. CDR1 MNHEY and CDR2 SMNVEV come from the germline V gene (reference sequence). The CDR3 has 15 amino acids. The CDR3 spells CASSDTSASTDTQYF. The DNA of the CDR3 is TGTGCCAGCAGTGACACTAGCGCAAGCACAGATACGCAGTATTTT.

This chain links TRBV27 with TRBJ2-1; maybe TRBD2 (7 bases). Germline loops: CDR1 MNHEY, CDR2 SMNVEV (reference sequence). The CDR3 is 14 residues long. The V gene lost 7 bases and the J gene lost 3 bases, with 13 bases spanning the gap. The CDR3 spells CASIGGGSYNEQFF. As DNA, the CDR3 is TGTGCCAGCATAGGGGGAGGGAGCTACAATGAGCAGTTCTTC.